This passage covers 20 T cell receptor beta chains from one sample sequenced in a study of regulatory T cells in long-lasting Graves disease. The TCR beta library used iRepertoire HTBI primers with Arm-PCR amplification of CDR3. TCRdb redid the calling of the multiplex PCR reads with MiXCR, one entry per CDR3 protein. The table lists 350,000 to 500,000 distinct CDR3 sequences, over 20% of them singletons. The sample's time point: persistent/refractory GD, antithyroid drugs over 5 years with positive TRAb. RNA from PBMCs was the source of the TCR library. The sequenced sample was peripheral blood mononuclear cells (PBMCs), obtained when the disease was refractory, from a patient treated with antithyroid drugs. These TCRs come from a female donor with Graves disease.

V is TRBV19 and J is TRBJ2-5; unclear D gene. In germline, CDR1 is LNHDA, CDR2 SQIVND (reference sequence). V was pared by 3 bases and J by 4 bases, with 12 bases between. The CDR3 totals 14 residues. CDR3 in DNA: TGTGCCAGTAGTATGGGGAATGTGGGAGAGACCCAGTACTTC. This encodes CASSMGNVGETQYF.

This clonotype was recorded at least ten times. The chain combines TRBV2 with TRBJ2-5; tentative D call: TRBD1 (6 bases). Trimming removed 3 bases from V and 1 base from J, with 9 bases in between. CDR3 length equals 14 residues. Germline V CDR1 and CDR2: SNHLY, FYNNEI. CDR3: CASSDQQGQETQYF. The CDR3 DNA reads TGTGCCAGCAGTGATCAACAGGGCCAAGAGACCCAGTACTTC.

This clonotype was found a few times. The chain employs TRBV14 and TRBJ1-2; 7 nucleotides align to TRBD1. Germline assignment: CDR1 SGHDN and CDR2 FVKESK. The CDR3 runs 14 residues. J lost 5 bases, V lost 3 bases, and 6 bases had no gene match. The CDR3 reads CASSHRTGVYGYTF. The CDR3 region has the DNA TGTGCCAGCAGCCATCGGACAGGCGTATATGGCTACACCTTC.

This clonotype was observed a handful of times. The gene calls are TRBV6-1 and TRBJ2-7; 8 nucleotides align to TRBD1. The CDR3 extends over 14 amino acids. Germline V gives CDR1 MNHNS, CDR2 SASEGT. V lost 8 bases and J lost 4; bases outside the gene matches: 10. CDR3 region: CASGLQGGLYEQYF. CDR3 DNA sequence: TGTGCCAGCGGGTTACAGGGGGGCTTGTACGAGCAGTACTTC.

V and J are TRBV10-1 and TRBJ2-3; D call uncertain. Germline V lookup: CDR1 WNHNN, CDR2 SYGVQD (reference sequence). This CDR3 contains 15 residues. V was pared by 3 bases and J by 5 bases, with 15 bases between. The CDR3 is CASSDLATGGDTQYF. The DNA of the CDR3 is TGCGCCAGCAGTGATCTCGCGACGGGCGGAGATACGCAGTATTTT.

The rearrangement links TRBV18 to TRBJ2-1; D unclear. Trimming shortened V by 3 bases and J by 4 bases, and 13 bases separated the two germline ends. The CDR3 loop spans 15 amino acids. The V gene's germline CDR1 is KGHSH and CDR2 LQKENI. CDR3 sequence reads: CASSPPVVPYNEQFF. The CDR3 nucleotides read TGTGCCAGCTCACCCCCAGTGGTCCCTTACAATGAGCAGTTCTTC.

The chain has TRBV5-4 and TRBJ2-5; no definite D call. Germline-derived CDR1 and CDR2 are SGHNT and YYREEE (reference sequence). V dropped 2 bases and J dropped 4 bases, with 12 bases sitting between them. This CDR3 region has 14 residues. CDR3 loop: CASSFSMGTETQYF. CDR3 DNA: TGTGCCAGCAGCTTCAGTATGGGCACAGAGACCCAGTACTTC.

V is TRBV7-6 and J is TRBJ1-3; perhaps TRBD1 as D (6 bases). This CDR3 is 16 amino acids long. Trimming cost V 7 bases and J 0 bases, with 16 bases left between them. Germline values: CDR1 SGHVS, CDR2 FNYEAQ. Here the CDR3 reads CASTGGGISSGNTIYF. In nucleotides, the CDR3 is TGTGCCAGCACCGGAGGGGGGATCAGCTCTGGAAACACCATATATTTT.

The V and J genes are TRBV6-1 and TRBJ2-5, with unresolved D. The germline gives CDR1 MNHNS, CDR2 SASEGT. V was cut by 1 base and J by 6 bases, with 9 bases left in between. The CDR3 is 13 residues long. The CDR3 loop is CASSEGRLKTQYF. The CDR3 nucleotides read TGTGCCAGCAGTGAAGGCAGGTTGAAGACCCAGTACTTC.

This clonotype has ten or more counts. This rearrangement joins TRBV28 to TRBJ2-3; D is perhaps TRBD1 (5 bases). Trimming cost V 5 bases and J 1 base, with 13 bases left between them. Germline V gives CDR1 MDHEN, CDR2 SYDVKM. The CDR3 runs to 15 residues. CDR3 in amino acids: CASSPQGSGTDTQYF. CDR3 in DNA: TGTGCCAGCAGTCCCCAGGGCTCGGGCACAGATACGCAGTATTTT.

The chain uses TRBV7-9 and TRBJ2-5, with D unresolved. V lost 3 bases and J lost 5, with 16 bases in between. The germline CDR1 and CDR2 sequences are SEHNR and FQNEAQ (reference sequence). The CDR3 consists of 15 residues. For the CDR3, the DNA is TGTGCCAGCAGCTTGAAGGGAACTGGGGTGGAGACCCAGTACTTC. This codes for CASSLKGTGVETQYF. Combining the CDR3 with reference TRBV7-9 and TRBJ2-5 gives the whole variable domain DTGVSQNPRHKITKRGQNVTFRCDPISEHNRLYWYRQTLGQGPEFLTYFQNEAQLEKSRLLSDRFSAERPKGSFSTLEIQRTEQGDSAMYLCASSLKGTGVETQYFGPGTRLLVL.

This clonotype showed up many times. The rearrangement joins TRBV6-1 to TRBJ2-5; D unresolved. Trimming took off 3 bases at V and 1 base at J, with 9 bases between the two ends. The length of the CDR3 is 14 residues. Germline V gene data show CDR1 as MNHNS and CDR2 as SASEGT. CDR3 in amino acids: CASSDHSFQETQYF. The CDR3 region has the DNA TGTGCCAGCAGTGACCACTCCTTCCAAGAGACCCAGTACTTC.

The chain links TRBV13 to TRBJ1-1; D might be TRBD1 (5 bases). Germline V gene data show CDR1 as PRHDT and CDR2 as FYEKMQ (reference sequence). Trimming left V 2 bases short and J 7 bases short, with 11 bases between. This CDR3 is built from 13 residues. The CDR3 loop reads CASSLNLGVEAFF. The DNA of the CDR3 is TGTGCCAGCAGCTTAAATTTGGGGGTTGAAGCTTTCTTT.

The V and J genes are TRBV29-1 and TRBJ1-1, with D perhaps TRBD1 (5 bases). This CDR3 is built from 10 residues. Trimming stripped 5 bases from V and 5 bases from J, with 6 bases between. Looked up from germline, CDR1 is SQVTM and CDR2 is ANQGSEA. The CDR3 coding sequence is TGCAGCGTTTGGGGGACTGAAGCTTTCTTT. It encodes CSVWGTEAFF.

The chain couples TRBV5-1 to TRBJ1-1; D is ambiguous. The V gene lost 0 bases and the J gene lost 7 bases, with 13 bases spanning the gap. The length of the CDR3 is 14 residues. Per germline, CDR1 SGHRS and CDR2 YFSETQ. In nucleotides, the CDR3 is TGCGCCAGCAGCTTGGAGGGCAGAGCACTTGAAGCTTTCTTT. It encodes CASSLEGRALEAFF.

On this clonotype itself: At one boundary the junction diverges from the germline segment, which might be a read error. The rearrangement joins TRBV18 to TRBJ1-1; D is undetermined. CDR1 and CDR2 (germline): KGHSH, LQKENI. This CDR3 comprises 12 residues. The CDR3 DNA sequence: TGTGCCAGCTCACCGCGTAGCACTGAATCTTTCTTT. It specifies CASSPRSTESFF. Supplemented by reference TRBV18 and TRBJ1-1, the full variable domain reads NAGVMQNPRHLVRRRGQEARLRCSPMKGHSHVYWYRQLPEEGLKFMVYLQKENIIDESGMPKERFSAEFPKEGPSILRIQQVVRGDSAAYFCASSPRSTESFFGQGTRLTVV.

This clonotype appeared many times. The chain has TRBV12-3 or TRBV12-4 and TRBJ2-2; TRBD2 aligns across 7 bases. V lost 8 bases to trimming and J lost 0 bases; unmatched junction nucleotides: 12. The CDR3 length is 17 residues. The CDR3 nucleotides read TGTGCCAGCGCCAGGGTCGCTAGCGGTCCGAACACCGGGGAGCTGTTTTTT. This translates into CASARVASGPNTGELFF.

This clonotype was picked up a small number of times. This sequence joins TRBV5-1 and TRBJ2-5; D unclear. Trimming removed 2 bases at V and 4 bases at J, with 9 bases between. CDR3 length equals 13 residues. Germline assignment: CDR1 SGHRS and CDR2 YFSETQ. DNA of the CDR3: TGCGCCAGCAGCTTTGTGACTCTAGAGACCCAGTACTTC. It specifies CASSFVTLETQYF.

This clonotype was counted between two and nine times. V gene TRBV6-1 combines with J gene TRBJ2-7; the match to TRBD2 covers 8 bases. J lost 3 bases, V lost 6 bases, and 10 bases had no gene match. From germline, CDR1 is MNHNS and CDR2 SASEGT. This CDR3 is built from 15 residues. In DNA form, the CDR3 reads TGTGCCAGCAGCCCCCTTGGGACTAGTTACTACGAGCAGTACTTC. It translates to CASSPLGTSYYEQYF.

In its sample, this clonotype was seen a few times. This CDR3 is CASSPHGGWNTEAFF. The DNA of the CDR3 is TGTGCCAGCAGCCCTCATGGAGGGTGGAACACTGAAGCTTTCTTT. The V and J genes are TRBV9 and TRBJ1-1, with no clear D. Trimming took 4 bases from V and 1 from J, leaving 14 bases between them. Germline values: CDR1 SGDLS, CDR2 YYNGEE. CDR3 length: 15 residues.